Below, one TCR beta chain is given with its context. Its cognate antigen is unknown. Some clones are missing from TCRdb's copy, which holds only in-frame ones; the method was immunoSEQ multiplex PCR. The sample comprises 75,000 to 85,000 clones, around nine tenths of which are singletons, and about 0.6% rests with the top ten. The data stem from a study of a mutant IDH1 vaccine in newly diagnosed glioma. On the study more broadly: Before enrollment, patients got radiotherapy alone, temozolomide alone, or mostly the combination.

Regarding time point: week 5, during vaccination. The investigators gave 300 ug of mutant IDH1 20-mer peptide in each vaccine dose, together with topical imiquimod. The donors' diagnosis was new WHO grade 3 or 4 astrocytoma that was IDH1-mutant and ATRX-lost. The CDR3 loop spans 13 amino acids. V lost 4 bases and J 1 base, leaving 8 bases between the germline ends. Germline CDR1 and CDR2: SGDLS and YYNGEE. Whole-study results and caveats: Apparently, pseudoprogression bore no relation to changes among the top peripheral T cell clonotypes. Roughly 92% of patients showed vaccine-induced immune responses across multiple MHC alleles.

The sequences come from PBMCs, collected from a glioma patient whose treatment included an IDH1 peptide vaccine. The rearrangement joins TRBV9 to TRBJ1-2; no clear D. The TCR sequence derives from a woman aged 45-65 years with glioma. The CDR3 loop is CASSPDDNYGYTF. As DNA, the CDR3 is TGTGCCAGCAGCCCCGATGATAACTATGGCTACACCTTC.